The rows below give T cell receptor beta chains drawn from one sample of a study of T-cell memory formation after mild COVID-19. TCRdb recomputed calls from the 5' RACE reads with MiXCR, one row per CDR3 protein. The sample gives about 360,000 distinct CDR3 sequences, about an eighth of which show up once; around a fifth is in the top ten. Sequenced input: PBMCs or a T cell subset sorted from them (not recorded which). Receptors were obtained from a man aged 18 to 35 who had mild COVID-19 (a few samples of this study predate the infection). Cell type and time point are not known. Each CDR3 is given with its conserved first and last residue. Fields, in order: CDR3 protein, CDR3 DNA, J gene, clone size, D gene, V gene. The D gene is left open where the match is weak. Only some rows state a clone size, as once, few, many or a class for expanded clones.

cdr3_aa: CASSPRIEQYF
cdr3_nt: TGCGCCAGCAGCCCGAGAATTGAGCAGTACTTC
j_call: TRBJ2-7
clone_size: NA
d_call: NA
v_call: TRBV5-1

cdr3_aa: CASSLAGAEEKLFF
cdr3_nt: TGTGCCAGCAGTTTGGCCGGGGCTGAGGAAAAACTGTTTTTT
j_call: TRBJ1-4
clone_size: NA
d_call: NA
v_call: TRBV12-3/TRBV12-4

cdr3_aa: CASSNYGQEYTGELFF
cdr3_nt: TGTGCCAGCAGCAATTACGGACAGGAATACACCGGGGAGCTGTTTTTT
j_call: TRBJ2-2
clone_size: NA
d_call: TRBD1
v_call: TRBV7-8

cdr3_aa: CASSGYRAAGELFF
cdr3_nt: TGTGCCAGCAGCGGATACAGGGCCGCCGGGGAGCTGTTTTTT
j_call: TRBJ2-2
clone_size: NA
d_call: NA
v_call: TRBV9

cdr3_aa: CASSPGGGTGTYEQYF
cdr3_nt: TGTGCCAGCAGTCCTGGGGGAGGGACAGGGACCTACGAGCAGTACTTC
j_call: TRBJ2-7
clone_size: few
d_call: TRBD1
v_call: TRBV6-5

cdr3_aa: CASSQGLAARGTDTQYF
cdr3_nt: TGTGCCAGCAGCCAAGGGTTGGCAGCCAGAGGCACAGATACGCAGTATTTT
j_call: TRBJ2-3
clone_size: NA
d_call: NA
v_call: TRBV4-2

cdr3_aa: CASSNREFGTEAFF
cdr3_nt: TGTGCCAGCAGTAACAGGGAATTTGGGACTGAAGCTTTCTTT
j_call: TRBJ1-1
clone_size: NA
d_call: NA
v_call: TRBV7-2

cdr3_aa: CASSGPGGHQPQHF
cdr3_nt: TGTGCCAGCAGTGGCCCAGGGGGACATCAGCCCCAGCATTTT
j_call: TRBJ1-5
clone_size: NA
d_call: TRBD1
v_call: TRBV25-1

cdr3_aa: CASSPEAGAAQNGNYGYTF
cdr3_nt: TGTGCCAGCTCACCAGAAGCAGGGGCCGCTCAAAACGGCAACTATGGCTACACCTTC
j_call: TRBJ1-2
clone_size: NA
d_call: NA
v_call: TRBV18

cdr3_aa: CARSPRQGSTDTQYF
cdr3_nt: TGTGCCAGAAGCCCCAGACAGGGCAGCACAGATACGCAGTATTTT
j_call: TRBJ2-3
clone_size: NA
d_call: TRBD1
v_call: TRBV7-8

cdr3_aa: CASSEYWPSGTEAFF
cdr3_nt: TGTGCCAGCAGTGAATATTGGCCCTCAGGGACTGAAGCTTTCTTT
j_call: TRBJ1-1
clone_size: few
d_call: NA
v_call: TRBV25-1

cdr3_aa: CASSLVLITGELFF
cdr3_nt: TGTGCCAGCAGCTTAGTGCTAATCACCGGGGAGCTGTTTTTT
j_call: TRBJ2-2
clone_size: NA
d_call: NA
v_call: TRBV7-2

cdr3_aa: CASSQGQGTGYTF
cdr3_nt: TGCGCCAGCAGCCAGGGACAGGGTACTGGCTACACCTTC
j_call: TRBJ1-2
clone_size: few
d_call: TRBD1
v_call: TRBV4-3

cdr3_aa: CASRLRLSGPDTQYF
cdr3_nt: TGTGCCAGCAGATTACGGTTGTCGGGTCCAGATACGCAGTATTTT
j_call: TRBJ2-3
clone_size: many
d_call: NA
v_call: TRBV7-2

cdr3_aa: CASSQRADYNEQFF
cdr3_nt: TGTGCCAGCAGCCAAAGGGCAGACTACAATGAGCAGTTCTTC
j_call: TRBJ2-1
clone_size: NA
d_call: NA
v_call: TRBV3-1

cdr3_aa: CASSSTGSGQPQHF
cdr3_nt: TGCGCCAGCAGCTCGACAGGGTCGGGTCAGCCCCAGCATTTT
j_call: TRBJ1-5
clone_size: NA
d_call: TRBD1
v_call: TRBV5-1

cdr3_aa: CASSAQGGAKAFF
cdr3_nt: TGTGCCAGCAGCGCCCAAGGGGGCGCGAAAGCTTTCTTT
j_call: TRBJ1-1
clone_size: NA
d_call: TRBD1
v_call: TRBV7-9

cdr3_aa: CASSQDGGGGYNEQFF
cdr3_nt: TGCGCCAGCAGCCAAGATGGCGGGGGGGGGTACAATGAGCAGTTCTTC
j_call: TRBJ2-1
clone_size: NA
d_call: TRBD2
v_call: TRBV4-1

cdr3_aa: CASSSRGRGSSGNTIYF
cdr3_nt: TGTGCCAGCAGCTCGCGTGGCCGGGGGAGCTCTGGAAACACCATATATTTT
j_call: TRBJ1-3
clone_size: NA
d_call: NA
v_call: TRBV7-2

cdr3_aa: CATSDARSSSYNEQFF
cdr3_nt: TGTGCCACCAGTGATGCCAGATCCAGCTCCTACAATGAGCAGTTCTTC
j_call: TRBJ2-1
clone_size: few
d_call: NA
v_call: TRBV24-1

cdr3_aa: CASSLKVGYGETQYF
cdr3_nt: TGTGCCAGCAGCTTGAAGGTGGGGTACGGGGAGACCCAGTACTTC
j_call: TRBJ2-5
clone_size: few
d_call: NA
v_call: TRBV5-6

cdr3_aa: CASSLGQSISGNTIYF
cdr3_nt: TGCGCCAGCAGCCTAGGACAGAGTATCTCTGGAAACACCATATATTTT
j_call: TRBJ1-3
clone_size: few
d_call: NA
v_call: TRBV5-1

cdr3_aa: CSGGGSGSYTEAFF
cdr3_nt: TGCAGCGGCGGGGGGTCGGGTAGCTACACTGAAGCTTTCTTT
j_call: TRBJ1-1
clone_size: NA
d_call: NA
v_call: TRBV29-1

cdr3_aa: CSAIARVVIHEQYF
cdr3_nt: TGCAGTGCTATTGCCAGGGTTGTAATCCACGAGCAGTACTTC
j_call: TRBJ2-7
clone_size: few
d_call: NA
v_call: TRBV20-1

cdr3_aa: CASTTGDNREAPYGYTF
cdr3_nt: TGTGCCAGCACCACTGGGGACAACCGAGAGGCTCCCTATGGCTACACCTTC
j_call: TRBJ1-2
clone_size: NA
d_call: NA
v_call: TRBV21-1

cdr3_aa: CASSSGTSGSTSTDTQYF
cdr3_nt: TGCGCCAGCAGCTCCGGGACTAGCGGGTCAACTAGCACAGATACGCAGTATTTT
j_call: TRBJ2-3
clone_size: NA
d_call: TRBD2
v_call: TRBV5-1

cdr3_aa: CASSEGLAVYEQYF
cdr3_nt: TGCGCCAGCAGCGAAGGACTAGCGGTCTACGAGCAGTACTTC
j_call: TRBJ2-7
clone_size: few
d_call: TRBD2
v_call: TRBV10-1

cdr3_aa: CASTRDTDTQYF
cdr3_nt: TGTGCCAGCACGCGGGACACAGATACGCAGTATTTT
j_call: TRBJ2-3
clone_size: NA
d_call: NA
v_call: TRBV25-1

cdr3_aa: CASSLTSGEQFF
cdr3_nt: TGTGCCAGCAGTCTTACTAGCGGTGAGCAGTTCTTC
j_call: TRBJ2-1
clone_size: few
d_call: TRBD2
v_call: TRBV7-9

cdr3_aa: CASSLALAGHNEQFF
cdr3_nt: TGTGCCAGCAGCTTAGCGTTAGCGGGGCACAATGAGCAGTTCTTC
j_call: TRBJ2-1
clone_size: many
d_call: TRBD2
v_call: TRBV7-2

cdr3_aa: CASGISGGRTEAFF
cdr3_nt: TGTGCCAGCGGAATATCAGGGGGACGAACTGAAGCTTTCTTT
j_call: TRBJ1-1
clone_size: NA
d_call: TRBD1
v_call: TRBV7-9

cdr3_aa: CATSDTGTGSPDTQYF
cdr3_nt: TGTGCCACCAGTGATACCGGGACAGGGAGCCCAGATACGCAGTATTTT
j_call: TRBJ2-3
clone_size: few
d_call: TRBD1
v_call: TRBV24-1

cdr3_aa: CASSFQSGGTEAFF
cdr3_nt: TGTGCCAGCAGCTTTCAGTCAGGGGGCACTGAAGCTTTCTTT
j_call: TRBJ1-1
clone_size: NA
d_call: TRBD1
v_call: TRBV5-4

cdr3_aa: CASSSTRRGRYGYTF
cdr3_nt: TGTGCCAGCAGTTCCACCAGAAGGGGCCGCTATGGCTACACCTTC
j_call: TRBJ1-2
clone_size: few
d_call: NA
v_call: TRBV6-5

cdr3_aa: CASSLAEAVTYEQYF
cdr3_nt: TGTGCCAGCAGCTTAGCAGAGGCCGTGACCTACGAGCAGTACTTC
j_call: TRBJ2-7
clone_size: NA
d_call: NA
v_call: TRBV7-6

cdr3_aa: CASSPGSGGAGNTIYF
cdr3_nt: TGCGCCAGCAGCCCGGGATCGGGGGGAGCTGGAAACACCATATATTTT
j_call: TRBJ1-3
clone_size: many
d_call: NA
v_call: TRBV5-1

cdr3_aa: CASRSLAGGHDQYF
cdr3_nt: TGTGCCAGCAGGTCACTAGCGGGGGGCCACGATCAGTACTTC
j_call: TRBJ2-7
clone_size: once
d_call: TRBD2
v_call: TRBV6-2/TRBV6-3

cdr3_aa: CASSNWDRTSYGYTF
cdr3_nt: TGTGCCAGTAGTAACTGGGACAGAACCTCCTATGGCTACACCTTC
j_call: TRBJ1-2
clone_size: NA
d_call: TRBD1
v_call: TRBV19

cdr3_aa: CASRSGGVGNTIYF
cdr3_nt: TGTGCCAGCAGGTCCGGGGGGGTAGGAAACACCATATATTTT
j_call: TRBJ1-3
clone_size: few
d_call: NA
v_call: TRBV27

cdr3_aa: CASSSPRGLEAFF
cdr3_nt: TGTGCCAGCAGCTCCCCCCGAGGGCTTGAAGCTTTCTTT
j_call: TRBJ1-1
clone_size: many
d_call: NA
v_call: TRBV7-8

cdr3_aa: CASISQGGTEAFF
cdr3_nt: TGTGCCAGCATCTCTCAGGGGGGAACTGAAGCTTTCTTT
j_call: TRBJ1-1
clone_size: NA
d_call: TRBD1
v_call: TRBV7-9

cdr3_aa: CASARGTSGAQETQYF
cdr3_nt: TGTGCCAGCGCGAGGGGGACTAGCGGGGCCCAAGAGACCCAGTACTTC
j_call: TRBJ2-5
clone_size: NA
d_call: TRBD2
v_call: TRBV9

cdr3_aa: CASSEPQGRGPNTEAFF
cdr3_nt: TGTGCCAGCAGCGAGCCTCAGGGGCGAGGTCCCAACACTGAAGCTTTCTTT
j_call: TRBJ1-1
clone_size: few
d_call: NA
v_call: TRBV6-1

cdr3_aa: CASSSPLAGGSNEQFF
cdr3_nt: TGTGCCAGCAGCTCCCCATTAGCGGGGGGGTCTAATGAGCAGTTCTTC
j_call: TRBJ2-1
clone_size: many
d_call: TRBD2
v_call: TRBV6-2/TRBV6-3

cdr3_aa: CASSLSLAGVSTDTQYF
cdr3_nt: TGTGCCAGCAGCTTATCACTAGCGGGGGTTAGCACAGATACGCAGTATTTT
j_call: TRBJ2-3
clone_size: few
d_call: TRBD2
v_call: TRBV7-6

cdr3_aa: CASSFLRGQTGTDTQYF
cdr3_nt: TGTGCCAGCAGCTTTCTCAGGGGGCAGACCGGCACAGATACGCAGTATTTT
j_call: TRBJ2-3
clone_size: many
d_call: TRBD1
v_call: TRBV7-2

cdr3_aa: CASSEVGIGGAFF
cdr3_nt: TGTGCCAGCAGTGAAGTAGGGATCGGAGGAGCTTTCTTT
j_call: TRBJ1-1
clone_size: NA
d_call: NA
v_call: TRBV6-1

cdr3_aa: CASSFYGGADTQYF
cdr3_nt: TGCGCCAGCAGCTTTTACGGGGGGGCAGATACGCAGTATTTT
j_call: TRBJ2-3
clone_size: many
d_call: TRBD2
v_call: TRBV5-1

cdr3_aa: CASSPRGPATGELFF
cdr3_nt: TGCGCCAGCAGCCCCCGGGGACCAGCTACCGGGGAGCTGTTTTTT
j_call: TRBJ2-2
clone_size: NA
d_call: NA
v_call: TRBV5-1

cdr3_aa: CAISDTGGRDTEAFF
cdr3_nt: TGTGCCATCAGCGACACAGGGGGCCGGGACACTGAAGCTTTCTTT
j_call: TRBJ1-1
clone_size: few
d_call: TRBD1
v_call: TRBV10-3

cdr3_aa: CASSPAGAHEQYF
cdr3_nt: TGTGCCAGCAGCCCAGCTGGGGCCCACGAGCAGTACTTC
j_call: TRBJ2-7
clone_size: few
d_call: NA
v_call: TRBV5-4